This TCR beta chain derives from a study of cytomegalovirus exposure and HLA in healthy donors. In the study overall: A data release that came early held tens of millions of unique TCRs from HLA-typed donors.

The PCR made use of 60 Vbeta and 13 Jbeta primers. How the authors handled the data: A later analysis tallied some 80 million unique TCR beta chains, 8.5 million to 11 million of them shared. Assay used: immunoSEQ multiplex PCR; TCRdb lists only in-frame clones, some missing. D and trimming were read from the DNA, whereas the V and J calls and clone size are those reported in that table. This sample yields 160,000 or so clones, of which 80% to 90% are seen a single time; over 1.5% belongs to the top ten. From germline, CDR1 is SGHDT and CDR2 YYEEEE. This CDR3 has 14 residues. V gave up 2 bases and J gave up 5 bases, with 8 bases separating them.

Specimen: PBMCs. The chain couples TRBV5-6 to TRBJ1-6; possibly TRBD1 for D (6 bases). The sequence was obtained from a young woman in good health and CMV-seronegative. The CDR3 bases are TGTGCCAGCAGCTTTCGACAGGATAATTCACCCCTCCACTTT. Its protein product is CASSFRQDNSPLHF.